This TCR beta chain was sequenced during a study of a mutant IDH1 vaccine in newly diagnosed glioma. Worth noting for this clone: Its specificity is unknown.

Sample time point: week 35, safety follow-up. Vaccinated patients received 300 ug of mutant IDH1 20-mer peptide per dose, with topical imiquimod. TCRdb's copy holds only in-frame clones and misses some; the assay was immunoSEQ multiplex PCR. The sample includes over 45,000 clones, over 80% of them seen just once. This CDR3 region has 15 residues. CDR1 and CDR2 (germline): LNHDA, SQIVND (reference sequence). Trimming cost V 5 bases and J 5 bases, with 18 bases left between them. The sequenced sample was PBMCs, obtained from a glioma patient whose treatment included an IDH1 peptide vaccine. This rearrangement joins TRBV19 to TRBJ2-5, with D perhaps given as TRBD1 or TRBD2 (6 bases each). This receptor was identified in a man between 50 and 59 years old with glioma. CDR3 nucleotide sequence: TGTGCCAGTAGTCTACCGGGGGCCCATCGGGAGACCCAGTACTTC. As protein: CASSLPGAHRETQYF. The full variable domain, rest sourced from reference TRBV19 and TRBJ2-5, is DGGITQSPKYLFRKEGQNVTLSCEQNLNHDAMYWYRQDPGQGLRLIYYSQIVNDFQKGDIAEGYSVSREKKESFPLTVTSAQKNPTAFYLCASSLPGAHRETQYFGPGTRLLVL.